A selection of T cell receptor beta chains follows, all from one sample in a study of T-cell memory formation after mild COVID-19. TCRdb ran MiXCR on the 5' RACE reads and lists one entry per CDR3 protein. The sample lists around 370,000 distinct CDR3 sequences; over 20% were seen once. The sample comprised PBMCs or a T cell subset sorted from them (not recorded which). These receptors all come from an adult woman who had mild COVID-19 (a few samples of this study predate the infection). Cell type and time point are not known. CDR3s include the opening cysteine and the closing phenylalanine or tryptophan. The D gene is left open where the match is weak. The size field is filled for only some rows; it gives once, few, many or a size class.

16,many,TRBJ2-7,.,TRBV3-1,CASSQNTQGNSYEQYF,TGTGCCAGCAGCCAGAACACCCAGGGAAACTCCTACGAGCAGTACTTC
13,few,TRBJ2-7,TRBD1,TRBV2,CASGEDRRYEQYF,TGTGCCAGCGGTGAGGACAGGAGGTACGAGCAGTACTTC
14,.,TRBJ1-1,.,TRBV20-1,CSARKRGEGTEAFF,TGCAGTGCTAGAAAACGGGGGGAGGGCACTGAAGCTTTCTTT
17,.,TRBJ2-1,TRBD2,TRBV5-1,CASSPMLTSGALNEQFF,TGCGCCAGCAGCCCCATGTTGACTAGCGGGGCACTCAATGAGCAGTTCTTC
15,.,TRBJ1-1,.,TRBV7-3,CAYILTYKMNTEAFF,TGTGCCTACATACTGACTTACAAAATGAACACTGAAGCTTTCTTT
14,few,TRBJ1-4,.,TRBV27,CASSTAGQGEKLFF,TGTGCCAGCAGCACCGCTGGGCAGGGTGAAAAACTGTTTTTT
15,few,TRBJ1-2,.,TRBV6-5,CASSYYPMDSMDYTF,TGTGCCAGCAGTTACTATCCGATGGATTCTATGGACTACACCTTC
17,few,TRBJ1-2,TRBD1,TRBV30,CAWSGDLGQGASDGYTF,TGTGCCTGGAGTGGAGATCTGGGACAGGGGGCGTCCGATGGCTACACCTTC
15,few,TRBJ2-7,TRBD2,TRBV13,CASRASGRGAYEQYF,TGTGCCAGCAGAGCTAGCGGGAGAGGGGCCTACGAGCAGTACTTC
22,few,TRBJ2-5,TRBD2,TRBV6-2/TRBV6-3,CASSYVSHRPGLAGVSEETQYF,TGTGCCAGCAGTTACGTTAGTCACCGCCCCGGACTAGCGGGAGTATCAGAAGAGACCCAGTACTTC
13,few,TRBJ2-1,.,TRBV6-2/TRBV6-3,CASSPTDWGEQFF,TGTGCCAGCAGTCCAACTGACTGGGGTGAGCAGTTCTTC
16,.,TRBJ1-5,.,TRBV28,CASASLYRASNQPQHF,TGTGCCAGCGCCTCACTCTACAGGGCTAGCAATCAGCCCCAGCATTTT
15,.,TRBJ1-1,.,TRBV9,CASSPTGGGDTEAFF,TGTGCCAGCAGCCCGACCGGGGGCGGGGACACTGAAGCTTTCTTT
13,.,TRBJ2-7,TRBD1,TRBV20-1,CSASRDRGDEQYF,TGCAGTGCTAGTCGGGACAGGGGTGACGAGCAGTACTTC
18,.,TRBJ2-3,.,TRBV24-1,CATSDPPSGLNPTDTQYF,TGTGCCACCAGTGATCCCCCGAGCGGCCTCAATCCCACAGATACGCAGTATTTT
12,few,TRBJ2-5,.,TRBV5-1,CATQGLGETQYF,TGCGCCACCCAGGGTCTCGGAGAGACCCAGTACTTC
15,.,TRBJ1-2,.,TRBV14,CASSPGVAPIYGYTF,TGTGCCAGCAGCCCCGGTGTAGCACCAATCTATGGCTACACCTTC
13,few,TRBJ2-3,.,TRBV5-1,CASSLWGPDTQYF,TGCGCCAGCAGCTTGTGGGGACCAGATACGCAGTATTTT
17,.,TRBJ2-1,.,TRBV11-3,CASSSRRGGARDNEQFF,TGTGCCAGCAGCTCCCGGCGAGGGGGAGCTAGGGACAATGAGCAGTTCTTC
13,.,TRBJ2-7,.,TRBV5-6,CASSLDPGVEQYF,TGTGCCAGCAGCTTGGACCCGGGGGTGGAGCAGTACTTC
15,few,TRBJ1-1,.,TRBV5-6,CASSLASGFQTEAFF,TGTGCCAGCAGCTTGGCTTCGGGGTTTCAGACTGAAGCTTTCTTT
13,few,TRBJ2-1,.,TRBV6-2/TRBV6-3,CASRPAWAVEQFF,TGTGCCAGCAGACCGGCCTGGGCGGTTGAGCAGTTCTTC
13,few,TRBJ2-3,.,TRBV7-9,CASTSPSSYTQYF,TGTGCCAGCACCTCACCATCTTCATATACGCAGTATTTT
13,.,TRBJ1-2,.,TRBV19,CASSIKGDTGYTF,TGTGCCAGTAGTATAAAGGGAGATACTGGCTACACCTTC
13,.,TRBJ2-5,TRBD1,TRBV4-3,CASSRTGEETQYF,TGCGCCAGCAGCCGTACAGGGGAAGAGACCCAGTACTTC
13,.,TRBJ2-5,.,TRBV19,CASRARGEETQYF,TGTGCCAGTAGAGCTCGGGGCGAGGAGACCCAGTACTTC
12,.,TRBJ1-2,.,TRBV6-5,CASREGYYGYTF,TGTGCCAGCAGGGAGGGGTATTACGGCTACACCTTC
13,.,TRBJ2-7,.,TRBV10-3,CAIRTETSYEQYF,TGTGCCATCAGGACAGAGACTTCCTACGAGCAGTACTTC
13,.,TRBJ2-7,.,TRBV5-4,CASSLNGGYEQYF,TGTGCCAGCAGCTTGAATGGGGGCTACGAGCAGTACTTC
15,many,TRBJ1-2,.,TRBV5-1,CASSSSGSLGYGYTF,TGCGCCAGCAGCTCCTCCGGCTCTCTTGGATATGGCTACACCTTC
17,few,TRBJ2-2,TRBD1,TRBV4-1,CASSPLRAGGQSGELFF,TGCGCCAGCAGCCCCCTCCGGGCAGGGGGTCAAAGCGGGGAGCTGTTTTTT
11,.,TRBJ2-4,TRBD2,TRBV12-3/TRBV12-4,CASSSGLAGVF,TGTGCCAGCAGTTCGGGACTAGCGGGGGTCTTC
16,few,TRBJ2-2,.,TRBV5-1,CASSLDPSDYTGELFF,TGCGCCAGCAGCTTGGATCCTTCGGATTACACCGGGGAGCTGTTTTTT
15,few,TRBJ1-5,TRBD1,TRBV2,CASSGAGGGYQPQHF,TGTGCCAGCAGTGGGGCAGGGGGCGGCTATCAGCCCCAGCATTTT
13,.,TRBJ2-3,.,TRBV7-2,CASSPSQIDTQYF,TGTGCCAGCAGCCCTAGTCAGATAGATACGCAGTATTTT
16,few,TRBJ2-3,TRBD2,TRBV30,CAWIPLAGGPGDTQYF,TGTGCCTGGATCCCTCTAGCGGGAGGGCCTGGAGATACGCAGTATTTT
15,many,TRBJ2-2,TRBD1,TRBV5-5,CASSLQGANTGELFF,TGTGCCAGCAGCCTCCAGGGGGCTAACACCGGGGAGCTGTTTTTT
14,few,TRBJ2-5,.,TRBV5-1,CASSLGPGKETQYF,TGCGCCAGCAGCTTGGGGCCGGGGAAAGAGACCCAGTACTTC
13,.,TRBJ1-1,.,TRBV27,CASSLWGAVEAFF,TGTGCCAGCAGTTTATGGGGGGCCGTAGAAGCTTTCTTT
15,.,TRBJ2-7,.,TRBV4-2,CASSPEPQGFYEQYF,TGTGCCAGCAGCCCAGAACCCCAGGGGTTCTACGAGCAGTACTTC
17,few,TRBJ2-1,.,TRBV7-9,CASSLGWALHSYNEQFF,TGTGCCAGCAGCCTCGGTTGGGCCCTACACTCCTACAATGAGCAGTTCTTC
14,few,TRBJ2-3,.,TRBV7-8,CASSLGRTSDTQYF,TGTGCCAGCAGTCTCGGACGGACATCGGATACGCAGTATTTT
16,few,TRBJ2-1,.,TRBV24-1,CATSLTQGSSYNEQFF,TGTGCCACCTCTTTGACCCAGGGCAGCTCCTACAATGAGCAGTTCTTC
15,.,TRBJ2-5,TRBD1,TRBV5-1,CASSSEGQGTETQYF,TGCGCCAGCAGCTCCGAGGGACAGGGGACGGAGACCCAGTACTTC
16,.,TRBJ2-7,TRBD1,TRBV5-1,CASSLTGTGDSYEQYF,TGCGCCAGCAGCTTGACCGGGACAGGAGACTCCTACGAGCAGTACTTC